The 15 T cell receptor beta chains below come from one sample, sequenced in a study of Ad26.COV2.S vaccination and SARS-CoV-2 variants. As for treatment: around 19 received Ad26.COV2.S at low or high dose, single or two shots; about five received placebo; per-sample allocation not given. The samples date from day 63 after the first vaccine or placebo injection. This table comes from immunoSEQ multiplex PCR, and its TCRdb copy is limited to in-frame clones, with some not included. Seen here are about 350,000 clones, around 84% observed once, and the top ten hold 3% to 4%. The specimen comprised peripheral blood, sampled in a trial of Ad26.COV2.S vaccine versus placebo. The source of these receptors is a person aged 18-65 years who received the Ad26.COV2.S COVID-19 vaccine or a placebo.

The chain couples TRBV7-9 to TRBJ1-2, with 8 bases that match TRBD1. The germline V gene has CDR1 SEHNR and CDR2 FQNEAQ (reference sequence). The junction had 8 bases not matched to a gene; V was cut back by 4 bases and J by 4 bases. The CDR3 length is 15 residues. CDR3 bases: TGTGCCAGCAGCTCCCCGGGACAGGAGTTCTATGGCTACACCTTC. Translation: CASSSPGQEFYGYTF.

This clone was detected only once. The chain couples TRBV2 to TRBJ2-2; 7 bases match TRBD2. Trimming took 8 bases from V and 0 from J; bases not matched to a gene: 6. Germline V gene data show CDR1 as SNHLY and CDR2 as FYNNEI. The CDR3 covers 15 residues. CDR3 loop: CASGTTTTNTGELFF. For the CDR3, the DNA is TGTGCCAGCGGGACTACGACTACGAACACCGGGGAGCTGTTTTTT.

The chain carries TRBV7-2 and TRBJ2-3, with 12 nucleotides matching TRBD2. The CDR3 runs 18 residues. The ends lost 1 base at V and 1 base at J; junction bases unmatched: 6. Germline V gene data show CDR1 as SGHTA and CDR2 as FQGNSA. The CDR3 DNA reads TGTGCCAGCAGCTTAGGGGCTAGCGGGAGGGCCGGCACAGATACGCAGTATTTT. Protein product: CASSLGASGRAGTDTQYF.

The V and J genes are TRBV9 and TRBJ2-5; the match to TRBD2 covers 10 bases. Germline CDR1 reads SGDLS; CDR2 reads YYNGEE. The CDR3 spans 17 residues. V gave up 3 bases and J gave up 7 bases; unmatched junction bases: 15. The CDR3 DNA reads as TGTGCCAGCAGCGAGGGGCAACTAGCGGGGTTAAAAGGGACCCAGTACTTC. Translated, it gives CASSEGQLAGLKGTQYF.

This chain links TRBV30 with TRBJ2-2; D uncertain. Germline CDR1 GTSNPN, CDR2 SVGIG (reference sequence). CDR3 length: 13 amino acids. V gave up 1 base and J gave up 1 base, with 4 bases separating them. The CDR3 sequence: CAWSGRNTGELFF. The CDR3 DNA reads as TGTGCCTGGAGTGGCAGGAACACCGGGGAGCTGTTTTTT. The full variable domain, completed using reference TRBV30 and TRBJ2-2, is SQTIHQWPATLVQPVGSPLSLECTVEGTSNPNLYWYRQAAGRGLQLLFYSVGIGQISSEVPQNLSASRPQDRQFILSSKKLLLSDSGFYLCAWSGRNTGELFFGEGSRLTVL.

This clone came up a few times. V usage is TRBV5-4 and J usage is TRBJ2-7, with 7 bases lining up with TRBD1. Germline V gene lookup returns CDR1 SGHNT and CDR2 YYREEE (reference sequence). V gave up 4 bases and J gave up 6 bases; unmatched junction bases: 16. This CDR3 is built from 16 residues. The CDR3 region is CASSRPTGPLAGEQYF. DNA for the CDR3: TGTGCCAGCAGCAGGCCGACAGGGCCCCTAGCCGGCGAGCAGTACTTC.

J is TRBJ2-2 and V is TRBV27; 8 nucleotides line up with TRBD2. The CDR3 runs to 16 residues. Germline CDR1 reads MNHEY; CDR2 reads SMNVEV (reference sequence). The J segment lost 5 bases and the V segment lost 8 bases, leaving 13 bases of the junction unmatched. CDR3 residues: CASGYTAGEWTGELFF. The CDR3 nucleotides read TGTGCCAGCGGATACACAGCGGGGGAGTGGACCGGGGAGCTGTTTTTT.

Comment on this clone: At the DNA level, this CDR3 is encoded by other sequences in the same sample as well. CDR3 coding DNA: TGTGCCAGCAGCCCAGGCCATGAGCAGTTCTTC. It specifies CASSPGHEQFF. The chain recombines TRBV6-2 or TRBV6-3 with TRBJ2-1; D remains unclear. Germline CDR1 MNHEY, CDR2 SVGEGT. The V end was cut by 6 bases, the J end by 8 bases, with 8 bases between. The CDR3 contains 11 residues.

This clone was detected a few times. The chain couples TRBV24-1 to TRBJ1-1; D gene ambiguous. There are 13 residues in the CDR3. From germline, CDR1 is KGHDR and CDR2 SFDVKD. Trimming pared 0 bases from V and 5 bases from J, leaving 6 bases between. In DNA form, the CDR3 reads TGTGCCACCAGTGATTTGAGAGGGACTGAAGCTTTCTTT. Translating it yields CATSDLRGTEAFF.

The gene calls are TRBV11-2 and TRBJ1-6; no reliable D call. This CDR3 region has 14 residues. Deletions cut 5 bases from V and 6 bases from J, with 11 bases between. Germline V lookup: CDR1 SGHAT, CDR2 FQNNGV. This CDR3 reads CASSATSLNSPLHF. As DNA, the CDR3 is TGTGCCAGCAGCGCGACAAGCCTTAATTCACCCCTCCACTTT. Full variable domain (remainder filled in from reference TRBV11-2 and TRBJ1-6): EAGVAQSPRYKIIEKRQSVAFWCNPISGHATLYWYQQILGQGPKLLIQFQNNGVVDDSQLPKDRFSAERLKGVDSTLKIQPAKLEDSAVYLCASSATSLNSPLHFGNGTRLTVT.

The chain uses TRBV2 and TRBJ2-7; 12 nucleotides align to TRBD2. CDR1 is SNHLY and CDR2 is FYNNEI in the germline V gene. V was pared by 5 bases and J by 3 bases, with 2 bases of the junction left unmatched. The CDR3 consists of 14 residues. The CDR3 region has the DNA TGTGCCAGCAGTACGACTAGCGGGAGCTACGAGCAGTACTTC. Translation gives CASSTTSGSYEQYF.

The rearrangement links TRBV11-2 to TRBJ2-5; maybe TRBD2 (6 bases). Between the trimmed V and J ends, which lost 5 bases and 7 bases, there was a span of 17 bases. CDR3 length equals 14 residues. Looked up from germline, CDR1 is SGHAT and CDR2 is FQNNGV. The CDR3 sequence: CASSPIAVGGTQYF. The CDR3 DNA reads TGTGCCAGCAGCCCCATAGCGGTGGGCGGGACCCAGTACTTC.

The rearrangement joins TRBV10-1 to TRBJ2-2; D is possibly TRBD1 (6 bases). Germline loops: CDR1 WNHNN, CDR2 SYGVQD (reference sequence). The CDR3 loop spans 13 amino acids. V dropped 5 bases and J dropped 7 bases, with 11 bases sitting between them. CDR3 sequence (DNA): TGCGCCAGCAGTACGGCAGGGGACGGGGAGCTGTTTTTT. Translating gives CASSTAGDGELFF.

This clone was detected a few times. The chain joins TRBV5-8 to TRBJ1-1; D remains ambiguous. This CDR3 spans 18 amino acids. Germline assignment: CDR1 SGHTS and CDR2 YDEGEE. The ends were cut back, 0 bases at V and 0 bases at J, with 18 bases in the middle. The CDR3 sequence is CASSLVLGTEDLNTEAFF. CDR3 coding DNA: TGTGCCAGCAGCTTGGTATTGGGTACAGAAGACCTGAACACTGAAGCTTTCTTT.

V usage is TRBV12-5 and J usage is TRBJ1-1, with 7 bases fitting TRBD1. From germline, CDR1 is LGHNT and CDR2 FRNRAP. CDR3 length equals 15 residues. J gave up 1 base and V 7 bases, and 9 bases lay outside the gene matches. The CDR3 loop reads CASADLGTENTEAFF. In DNA form, the CDR3 reads TGTGCTAGTGCGGACCTGGGGACAGAGAACACTGAAGCTTTCTTT.